This T cell receptor beta chain is drawn from a study of T cell responses to AZD1222 COVID-19 vaccine. Profiling relied on immunoSEQ multiplex PCR, and the TCRdb table lists in-frame clones only, not all of them. Of about 150,000 clones listed, 94% are singletons. As to this clone: Its antigen remains unknown.

Study conclusions and caveats: Regions 160-218 and 743-854 dominated among vaccine-associated CD4 TCRs spanning spike. Without day 14 samples, only post-peak T cell repertoires were studied. Of the AZD1222 recipients, only five or six were seropositive at baseline.

Looked up from germline, CDR1 is MNHEY and CDR2 is SVGEGT. V lost 2 bases, J lost 15 bases, and 10 bases stayed unmatched. The length of the CDR3 is 14 residues. Here the sequenced sample was peripheral blood, taken on day 0 of AZD1222 vaccination. The clonotype originates from an adult in good health. The rearrangement joins TRBV6-2 or TRBV6-3 to TRBJ2-1; 10 bases agree with TRBD2. This CDR3 is CASSYLTSGSPGFF. Here the CDR3 DNA reads TGTGCCAGCAGTTACCTGACTAGCGGGTCCCCTGGGTTCTTC.